Ten or more counts support the clone carrying this T cell receptor (beta chain). Its target is not known. V was pared by 0 bases and J by 4 bases, with 16 bases of the junction left unmatched. The length of the CDR3 is 19 residues. Germline assignment: CDR1 ENHRY and CDR2 SYGVKD. No treatment of any kind had been given to any patient before thyroid surgery. This entry comes from a study of metastatic and nonmetastatic thyroid tumors. On the study more broadly: Repertoires from blood and tumor or nodule tissue of malignant and benign thyroid patients were compared. General study findings and limits: Significantly higher TCR beta diversity was reportedly seen in malignant thyroid tumors than benign nodules, in blood and tumor.

Source study methods: Using the CDR3 differences seen across clinicopathological groups, the authors built a distant-metastasis classifier for papillary thyroid cancer, which was meant to discriminate distant-metastatic patients. MiXCR reprocessed the PCR reads for TCRdb. The V and J calls shown here were made by TCRdb, not taken from the authors' results. The table records some 15,000 clones, roughly 26% of them present only once. The TCR originated in a male donor with papillary thyroid cancer or a benign thyroid nodule (not recorded which). Some clones in this sample may be carry-over from other donors' samples. Sequencing input: blood. The rearrangement uses TRBV10-3 and TRBJ1-1, with 8 bases aligning to TRBD1. The DNA for the CDR3 is TGTGCCATCAGTGAGTCTACAGTCCCGGGACAGGTCCGGCGCACTGAAGCTTTCTTT. Translating it yields CAISESTVPGQVRRTEAFF.